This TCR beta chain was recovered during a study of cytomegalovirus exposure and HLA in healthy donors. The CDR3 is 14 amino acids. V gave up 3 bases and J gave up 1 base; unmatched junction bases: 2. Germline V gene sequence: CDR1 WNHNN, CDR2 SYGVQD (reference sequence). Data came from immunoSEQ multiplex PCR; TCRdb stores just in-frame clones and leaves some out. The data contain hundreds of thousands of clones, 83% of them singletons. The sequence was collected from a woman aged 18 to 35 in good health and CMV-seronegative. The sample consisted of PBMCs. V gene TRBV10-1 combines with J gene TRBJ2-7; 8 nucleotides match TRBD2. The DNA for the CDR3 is TGCGCCAGCAGTGAAACGGGAGGGTCCTACGAGCAGTACTTC. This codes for CASSETGGSYEQYF.